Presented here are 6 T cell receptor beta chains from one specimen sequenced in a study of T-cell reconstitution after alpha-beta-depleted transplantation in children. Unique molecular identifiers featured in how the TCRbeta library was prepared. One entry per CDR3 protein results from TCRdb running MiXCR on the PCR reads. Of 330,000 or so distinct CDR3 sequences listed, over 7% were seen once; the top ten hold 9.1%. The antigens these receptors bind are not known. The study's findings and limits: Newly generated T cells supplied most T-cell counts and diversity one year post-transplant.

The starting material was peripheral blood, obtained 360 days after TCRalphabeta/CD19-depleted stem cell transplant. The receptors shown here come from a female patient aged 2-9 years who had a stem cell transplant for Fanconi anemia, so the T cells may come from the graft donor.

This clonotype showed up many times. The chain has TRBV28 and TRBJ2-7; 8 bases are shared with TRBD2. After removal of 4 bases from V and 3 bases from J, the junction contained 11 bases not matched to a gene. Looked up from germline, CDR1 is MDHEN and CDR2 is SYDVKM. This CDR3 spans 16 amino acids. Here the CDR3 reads CASSSPHPGLDYEQYF. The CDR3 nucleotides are TGTGCCAGCAGTTCTCCCCACCCGGGACTAGACTACGAGCAGTACTTC.

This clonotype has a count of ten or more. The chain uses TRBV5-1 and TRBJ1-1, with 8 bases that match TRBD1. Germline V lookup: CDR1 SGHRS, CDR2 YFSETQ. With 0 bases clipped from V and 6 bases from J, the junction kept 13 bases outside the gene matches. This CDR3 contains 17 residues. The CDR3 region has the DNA TGCGCCAGCAGCTTGGACCACCTTGGACAGGGTTACGCTGAAGCTTTCTTT. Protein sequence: CASSLDHLGQGYAEAFF.

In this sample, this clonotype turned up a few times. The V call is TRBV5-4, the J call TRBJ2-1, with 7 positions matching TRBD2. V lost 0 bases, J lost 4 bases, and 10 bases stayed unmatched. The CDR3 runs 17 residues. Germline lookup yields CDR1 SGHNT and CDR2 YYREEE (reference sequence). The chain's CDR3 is CASSLVLNGGYYNEQFF. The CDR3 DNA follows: TGTGCCAGCAGCTTGGTCTTAAACGGGGGGTATTACAATGAGCAGTTCTTC.

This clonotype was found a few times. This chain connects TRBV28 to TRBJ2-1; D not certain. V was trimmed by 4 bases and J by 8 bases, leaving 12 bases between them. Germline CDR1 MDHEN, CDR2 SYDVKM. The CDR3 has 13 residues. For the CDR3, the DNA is TGTGCCAGCAGTTCCCCCTCGCCGGATGAGCAGTTCTTC. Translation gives CASSSPSPDEQFF. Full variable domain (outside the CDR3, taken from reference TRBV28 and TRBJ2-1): DVKVTQSSRYLVKRTGEKVFLECVQDMDHENMFWYRQDPGLGLRLIYFSYDVKMKEKGDIPEGYSVSREKKERFSLILESASTNQTSMYLCASSSPSPDEQFFGPGTRLTVL.

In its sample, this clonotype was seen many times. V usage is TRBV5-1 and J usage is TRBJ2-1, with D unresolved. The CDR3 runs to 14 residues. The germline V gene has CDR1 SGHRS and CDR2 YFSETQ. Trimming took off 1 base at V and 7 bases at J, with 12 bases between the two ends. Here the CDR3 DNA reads TGCGCCAGCAGCTTGAGGCCTGAGAGAAATGAGCAGTTCTTC. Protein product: CASSLRPERNEQFF.

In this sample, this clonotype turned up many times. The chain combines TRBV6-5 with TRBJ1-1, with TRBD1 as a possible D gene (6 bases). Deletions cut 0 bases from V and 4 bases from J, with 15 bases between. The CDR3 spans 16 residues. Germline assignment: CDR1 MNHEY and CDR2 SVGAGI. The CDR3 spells CASSYSRQARATEAFF. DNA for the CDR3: TGTGCCAGCAGTTACTCGCGACAGGCGAGGGCCACTGAAGCTTTCTTT.